The clone carrying this T cell receptor (beta chain) came up many times. This entry comes from a study of regulatory T cells in long-lasting Graves disease. Combining iRepertoire HTBI primers with Arm-PCR of CDR3 regions, the authors built TCR beta libraries. TCRdb redid the calling of the multiplex PCR reads with MiXCR, one entry per CDR3 protein. The sample records over 450,000 distinct CDR3 sequences, about 12% being singletons. The CDR3 length is 13 residues. Germline CDR1 reads SGHAT; CDR2 reads FQNNGV. With 5 bases clipped from V and 7 bases from J, the junction kept 7 bases outside the gene matches. Time point: newly diagnosed GD, antithyroid drugs for less than 3 months. Extracted PBMC RNA gave rise to the TCR library. Tubes containing EDTA received 8 to 9.5 milliliters of drawn peripheral blood. This same sample was also part of a study on T cells in Graves' hyperthyroidism and ophthalmopathy. That investigation notes: The majority of expanded thyroid clonotypes above 0.001 also appeared in blood. A model of 13 V-J features distinguished ophthalmopathy from stable hyperthyroidism.

This chain joins TRBV11-2 and TRBJ2-7; 8 bases agree with TRBD1. The TCR was taken from a woman in her 30s with Graves disease. This specimen was peripheral blood mononuclear cells (PBMCs), taken at new diagnosis, from a patient treated with antithyroid drugs. CDR3 sequence: CASSLKTGEEQYF. The DNA of the CDR3 is TGTGCCAGCAGCCTAAAGACAGGGGAGGAGCAGTACTTC.